This TCR beta chain derives from a study of T-cell reconstitution after alpha-beta-depleted transplantation in children (dated by TCRdb to the mid-2010s). As for the study more broadly: T-cell immune reconstitution after TCRalphabeta/CD19-depleted allogeneic hematopoietic cell transplantation in children was quantitatively tracked in the study by means of TCR repertoire profiling. What the research found in general, with its limitations: The apparently early recovery of alphabetaT-cell counts about two months after transplant reportedly depended on only several hundred rapidly expanded clones that came from non-depleted graft cells. The frequencies of hyperexpanded clones fell over the following months, and after one year, T-cell counts and TCRbeta diversity were mostly attributed to newly produced T cells. The high TCRbeta diversity at day 60 in some patients was ascribed to recipient T cells and intrathymic progenitors that had survived conditioning.

Library preparation employed PCR. The reads were generated on an Illumina HiSeq 2500. To normalize quantification of the TCRbeta repertoire, the TCR libraries were built with molecular barcoding that relied on unique molecular identifiers. TCRdb ran its own pipeline on the public reads, namely fastp trimming at Q25 and MiXCR clone calling, and kept in-frame beta chains. Each record represents a unique CDR3 protein, reported with the most common genes and DNA among its rows. The sample profile shows around 300,000 distinct CDR3 sequences; 11% of them were found once. The top ten clones comprise roughly a quarter of the sample. The CDR3 runs 16 amino acids, cysteine and phenylalanine included. Just the 48-base CDR3 DNA is kept, in frame starting at base 1. V drops 6 bases and J drops 3 bases, leaving 15 bases in between. The meaning of the sample's treatment or condition label: allogeneic hematopoietic cell transplantation with graft depleted of TCRalphabeta T cells and CD19 B cells. The children who served as transplant recipients had been given grafts of TCRalphabeta/CD19-depleted allogeneic hematopoietic cells.

In this sample, this clonotype turned up once. Its target antigen remains unknown. Possible read error: a much larger clone is one base away. Recombination connected TRBV12-3 or TRBV12-4 to TRBJ1-6, with a weak D call of TRBD1 (6 bases match). Here the sequenced sample was peripheral blood, taken 180 days after TCRalphabeta/CD19-depleted stem cell transplant. The source of this sequence is a male patient aged 2-15 years who had a stem cell transplant for chronic granulomatous disease, so the T cells may come from the graft donor. The CDR3 region has the sequence CASSPSGGLYNSPLHF. The bases are TGTGCCAGCAGCCCGAGCGGGGGCCTCTATAATTCACCCCTCCACTTT.